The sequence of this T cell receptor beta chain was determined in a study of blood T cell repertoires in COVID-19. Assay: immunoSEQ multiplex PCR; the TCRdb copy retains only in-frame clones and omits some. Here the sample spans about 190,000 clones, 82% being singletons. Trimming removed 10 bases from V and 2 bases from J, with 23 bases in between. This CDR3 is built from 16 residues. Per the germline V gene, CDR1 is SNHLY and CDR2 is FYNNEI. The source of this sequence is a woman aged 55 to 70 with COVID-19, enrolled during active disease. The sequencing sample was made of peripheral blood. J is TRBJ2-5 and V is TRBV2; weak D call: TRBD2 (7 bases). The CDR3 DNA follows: TGTGCCACCAGGAAGGGGGATAGCGGGTATCAAGAGACCCAGTACTTC. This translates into CATRKGDSGYQETQYF.